The sequence of this T cell receptor (beta chain) was determined in a study of shared clonotypes between healthy human individuals. Overall study findings and caveats: Clonotypes that were shared across four donors made up roughly 5% of naive CD4 clonotypes.

Caucasian adults living in Nashville, Tennessee, provided all samples. Trimming shortened V by 0 bases and J by 6 bases, and 17 bases separated the two germline ends. CDR1 is SGHRS, CDR2 YFSETQ, per germline. CDR3 length equals 16 residues. Of note for this clone: As yet, its antigen is unknown.

The protocol was immunoSEQ multiplex PCR, while the TCRdb copy is restricted to in-frame clones and leaves out a portion. Of a few hundred thousand clones in the sample, 60% to 80% were seen once. The chain uses TRBV5-1 and TRBJ2-3, with D unclear. Material for sequencing was memory CD4+ T cells sorted from blood. Sample subset: CD45RA-negative fraction. This TCR came from a man in his thirties or forties in good health. The DNA for the CDR3 is TGCGCCAGCAGCTTGGAGCCCCCCCCGGACGGCGATACGCAGTATTTT. It is translated as CASSLEPPPDGDTQYF.